The following is a TCR beta chain sequence with its context. TCRdb keeps only in-frame clones here, not all; method: immunoSEQ multiplex PCR. The repertoire holds roughly 1,500,000 clones, with about 98.5% as singletons. The data derive from a study of shared clonotypes between healthy human individuals. Germline CDR1 reads LNHNV; CDR2 reads YYDKDF (reference sequence). This CDR3 has 13 amino acids. V was shortened by 5 bases and J by 0 bases, with 6 bases between the two germline ends. Among the donors, all were Caucasian adults who lived in Nashville, Tennessee. This sequence was found in a man aged 25 to 40 in good health. Input material: naive CD4+ T cells sorted from blood. Subset defined: CD45RA+ positively selected. V is TRBV15 and J is TRBJ2-3, with a possible D match to TRBD2 (6 bases). CDR3 in amino acids: CATSGTSTDTQYF. The CDR3, as DNA: TGTGCCACCAGCGGGACTAGCACAGATACGCAGTATTTT.